This T cell receptor (beta chain) was identified in a study of blood T cell repertoires in COVID-19. Only in-frame clones appear in the TCRdb table, and some are missing; sequencing was by immunoSEQ multiplex PCR. The data contain under 200,000 clones, around 80% of them singletons. The table lists this clone with many counts. Trimming cost V 0 bases and J 4 bases; bases outside gene matches: 6. CDR3 length equals 17 residues. Germline assignment: CDR1 LGHNA and CDR2 YSLEER. This chain uses TRBV4-3 with TRBJ2-2; 9 bases fit TRBD2. The receptor was derived from an older woman with COVID-19, enrolled during active disease. The sample consisted of peripheral blood. The CDR3 DNA is TGCGCCAGCAGCCAAGACCTAGCGGGGCCGGGCACCGGGGAGCTGTTTTTT. Its protein product is CASSQDLAGPGTGELFF.